The TCR beta chain described here comes from a study of blood T cell repertoires in COVID-19. In germline, CDR1 is MNHEY, CDR2 SVGAGI. The CDR3 runs to 13 residues. Details on this clone: Mismatch with germline at one junction end may stem from a read error.

Clinical history reported by participants formed the basis on which cohorts were assigned. Produced via immunoSEQ multiplex PCR; TCRdb's table is partial and in-frame only. The data show approximately 260,000 clones, with approximately 83% seen just once and less than 4% held by the top ten. V is TRBV6-5 and J is TRBJ2-1; possible D gene TRBD2, 5 bases. This TCR came from a woman in her thirties or forties with acute COVID-19. Sample: PBMCs or T cells enriched from blood (not recorded which). CDR3 coding DNA: TGTGCCAGCAATGGAGGTCCAGGTAATGGGCAGTTCTTC. Translating gives CASNGGPGNGQFF.